This T cell receptor beta chain came from a study of T cell clonality in common variable immunodeficiency. Assay used: immunoSEQ multiplex PCR; TCRdb lists only in-frame clones, some missing. The repertoire shows some 28,000 clones, none seen only once; the top ten take 25% to 35%. At least ten counts were recorded for this clone. Its antigen is unidentified. The read ends 3 residues shy of where the CDR3 ends; the end is completed using the germline J gene. Replacement immunoglobulin had been given to every CVID subject for at least one year. Study results and caveats: In common variable immunodeficiency, TCR beta chains reportedly carried fewer deletions and N-nucleotide insertions.

CDR3 size: 15 residues. Germline CDR1 and CDR2: SQVTM and ANQGSEA. This chain uses TRBV29-1 with TRBJ1-2, with D perhaps TRBD1 (6 bases). Sequencing was performed on peripheral blood mononuclear cells. This clonotype was obtained from a human donor with common variable immunodeficiency. CDR3 region: CSVAPSDSGGRSYTF. CDR3 DNA, as far as it was read: TGCAGCGTGGCACCCTCGGACAGTGGGGGCAGGAGC.